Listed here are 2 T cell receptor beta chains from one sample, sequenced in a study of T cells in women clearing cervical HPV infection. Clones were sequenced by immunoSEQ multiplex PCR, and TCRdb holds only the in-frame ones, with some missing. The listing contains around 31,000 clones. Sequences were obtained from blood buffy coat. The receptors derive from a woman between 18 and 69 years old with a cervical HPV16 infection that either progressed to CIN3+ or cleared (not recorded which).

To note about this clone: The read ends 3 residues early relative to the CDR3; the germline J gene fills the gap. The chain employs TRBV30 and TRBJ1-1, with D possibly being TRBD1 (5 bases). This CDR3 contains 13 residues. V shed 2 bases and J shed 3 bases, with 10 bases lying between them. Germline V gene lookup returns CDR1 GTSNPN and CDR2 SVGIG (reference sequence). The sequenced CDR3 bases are TGTGCCTGGAGTACTGGGGGGGACACTGAA. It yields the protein CAWSTGGDTE. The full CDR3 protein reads CAWSTGGDTEAFF. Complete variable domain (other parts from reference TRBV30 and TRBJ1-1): SQTIHQWPATLVQPVGSPLSLECTVEGTSNPNLYWYRQAAGRGLQLLFYSVGIGQISSEVPQNLSASRPQDRQFILSSKKLLLSDSGFYLCAWSTGGDTEAFFGQGTRLTVV.

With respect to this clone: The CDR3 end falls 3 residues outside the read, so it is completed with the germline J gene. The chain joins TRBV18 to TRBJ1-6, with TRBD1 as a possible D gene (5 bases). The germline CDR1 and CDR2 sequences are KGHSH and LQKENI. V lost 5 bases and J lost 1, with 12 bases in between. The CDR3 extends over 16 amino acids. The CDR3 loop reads CASSAGRGSYNSPLHF. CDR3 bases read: TGTGCCAGCTCAGCCGGTCGGGGGTCCTATAATTCACCC. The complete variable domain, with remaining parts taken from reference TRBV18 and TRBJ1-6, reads NAGVMQNPRHLVRRRGQEARLRCSPMKGHSHVYWYRQLPEEGLKFMVYLQKENIIDESGMPKERFSAEFPKEGPSILRIQQVVRGDSAAYFCASSAGRGSYNSPLHFGNGTRLTVT.